What follows is one T cell receptor (beta chain) and its context. The record originates from a study of blood T cell repertoires in COVID-19. Trimming left V 1 base short and J 4 bases short, with 14 bases between. Germline loops: CDR1 LGHNA, CDR2 YSLEER. CDR3 length: 15 amino acids. Sequencing was performed with immunoSEQ multiplex PCR; in TCRdb, only in-frame clones are kept and a portion is missing. The table shows 50,000 to 70,000 clones, with about four fifths occurring only once. The V gene is TRBV4-3, the J gene TRBJ2-7; D is possibly TRBD1 (5 bases). Sequencing used peripheral blood. The clonotype comes from a man between 65 and 85 years old with active COVID-19. The CDR3, as DNA: TGCGCCAGCAGCCAAGTTGAACAGGATTTGTACGAGCAGTACTTC. Translating gives CASSQVEQDLYEQYF.